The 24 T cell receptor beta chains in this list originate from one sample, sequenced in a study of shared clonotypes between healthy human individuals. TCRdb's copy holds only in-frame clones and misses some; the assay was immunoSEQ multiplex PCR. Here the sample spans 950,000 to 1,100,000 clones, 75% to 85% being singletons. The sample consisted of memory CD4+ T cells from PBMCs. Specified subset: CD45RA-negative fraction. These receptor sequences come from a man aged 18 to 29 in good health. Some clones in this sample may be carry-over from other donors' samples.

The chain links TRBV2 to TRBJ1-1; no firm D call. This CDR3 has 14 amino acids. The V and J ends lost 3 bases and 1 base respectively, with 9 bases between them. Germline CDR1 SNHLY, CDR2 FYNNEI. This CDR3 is CASSESRGNTEAFF. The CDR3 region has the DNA TGTGCCAGCAGTGAGAGCCGGGGGAACACTGAAGCTTTCTTT.

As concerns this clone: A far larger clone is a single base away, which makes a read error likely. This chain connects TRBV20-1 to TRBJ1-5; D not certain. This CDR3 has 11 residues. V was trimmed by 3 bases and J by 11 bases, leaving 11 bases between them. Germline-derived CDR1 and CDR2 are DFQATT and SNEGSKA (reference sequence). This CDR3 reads CSASLGTSQHF. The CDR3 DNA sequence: TGCAGTGCTAGTCTTGGAACGTCCCAGCATTTT.

CDR3 coding DNA: TGTGCCAGCTCACCATTCGGGACAGACGGGGCGGCCGGGGAGCTGTTTTTT. It codes for CASSPFGTDGAAGELFF. This chain joins TRBV18 and TRBJ2-2; TRBD1 matches 7 bases. Per germline, CDR1 KGHSH and CDR2 LQKENI. V was pared by 2 bases and J by 6 bases, with 12 bases of the junction left unmatched. This CDR3 contains 17 residues.

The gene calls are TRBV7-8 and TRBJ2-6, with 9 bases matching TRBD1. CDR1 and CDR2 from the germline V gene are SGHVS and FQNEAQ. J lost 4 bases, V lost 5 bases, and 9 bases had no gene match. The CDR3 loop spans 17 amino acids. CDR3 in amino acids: CASSKGQGGGGANVLTF. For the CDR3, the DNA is TGTGCCAGCAGCAAGGGACAGGGAGGCGGAGGGGCCAACGTCCTGACTTTC.

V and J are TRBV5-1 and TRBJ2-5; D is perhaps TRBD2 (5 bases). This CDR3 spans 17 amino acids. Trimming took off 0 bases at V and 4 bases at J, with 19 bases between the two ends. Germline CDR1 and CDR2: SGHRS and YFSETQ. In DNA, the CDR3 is TGCGCCAGCAGCTTGGATAGCGAGTCTTCTGGAGGAGAGACCCAGTACTTC. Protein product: CASSLDSESSGGETQYF.

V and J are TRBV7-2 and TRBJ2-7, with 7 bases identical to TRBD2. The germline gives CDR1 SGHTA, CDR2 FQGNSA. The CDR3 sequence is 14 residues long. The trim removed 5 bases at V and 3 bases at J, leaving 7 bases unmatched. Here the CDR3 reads CASSPARDYYEQYF. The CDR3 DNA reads TGTGCCAGCAGCCCCGCCCGGGACTACTACGAGCAGTACTTC.

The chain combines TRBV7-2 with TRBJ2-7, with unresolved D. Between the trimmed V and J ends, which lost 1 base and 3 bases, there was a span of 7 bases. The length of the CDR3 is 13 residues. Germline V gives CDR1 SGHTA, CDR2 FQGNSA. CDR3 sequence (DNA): TGTGCCAGCAGCTTAGGTCGTATCTACGAGCAGTACTTC. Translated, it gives CASSLGRIYEQYF.

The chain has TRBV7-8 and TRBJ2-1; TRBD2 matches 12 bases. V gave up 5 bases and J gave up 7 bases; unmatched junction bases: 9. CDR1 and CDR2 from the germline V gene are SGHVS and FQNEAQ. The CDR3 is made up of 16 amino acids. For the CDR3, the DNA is TGTGCCAGCAGCACCCGACTAGCGGGAGCTGGAAATGAGCAGTTCTTC. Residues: CASSTRLAGAGNEQFF.

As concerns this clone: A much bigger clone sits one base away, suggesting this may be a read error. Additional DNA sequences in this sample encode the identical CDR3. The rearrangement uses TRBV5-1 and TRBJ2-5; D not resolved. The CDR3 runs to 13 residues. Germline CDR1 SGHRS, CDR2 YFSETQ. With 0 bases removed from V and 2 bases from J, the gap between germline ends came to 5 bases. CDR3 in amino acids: CASSLDGQETQYF. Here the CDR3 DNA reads TGCGCCAGCAGCTTGGATGGGCAAGAGACCCAGTACTTC.

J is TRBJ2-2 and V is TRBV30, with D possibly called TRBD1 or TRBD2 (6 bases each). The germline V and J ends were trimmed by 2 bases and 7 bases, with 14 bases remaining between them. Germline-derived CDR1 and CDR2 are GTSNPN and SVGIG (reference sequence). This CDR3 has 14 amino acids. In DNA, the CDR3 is TGTGCCTGGAGTAGATGGACAGCGGGCGGGGAGCTGTTTTTT. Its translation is CAWSRWTAGGELFF.

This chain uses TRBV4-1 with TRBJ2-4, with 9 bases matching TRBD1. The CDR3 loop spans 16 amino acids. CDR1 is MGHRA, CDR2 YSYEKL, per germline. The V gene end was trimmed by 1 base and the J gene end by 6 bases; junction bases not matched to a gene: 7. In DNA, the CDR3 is TGCGCCAGCAGCCAAGGTCGGACAGGGGTTAGAAACATTCAGTACTTC. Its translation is CASSQGRTGVRNIQYF.

In DNA, the CDR3 is TGTGCCTGGAGTGGGGCTCTCGGAAACACCATATATTTT. This sequence encodes CAWSGALGNTIYF. V is TRBV30 and J is TRBJ1-3; D is unclear. Trimming took off 1 base at V and 4 bases at J, with 8 bases between the two ends. Germline V gene lookup returns CDR1 GTSNPN and CDR2 SVGIG (reference sequence). The CDR3 is 13 amino acids.

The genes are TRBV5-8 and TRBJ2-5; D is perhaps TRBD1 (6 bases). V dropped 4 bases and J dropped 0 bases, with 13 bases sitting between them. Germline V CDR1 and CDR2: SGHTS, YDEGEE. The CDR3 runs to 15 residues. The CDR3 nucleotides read TGTGCCAGCAGCCCGGGACATACGTACCAAGAGACCCAGTACTTC. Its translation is CASSPGHTYQETQYF. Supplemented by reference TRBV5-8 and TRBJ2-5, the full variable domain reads EAGVTQSPTHLIKTRGQQATLRCSPISGHTSVYWYQQALGLGLQFLLWYDEGEERNRGNFPPRFSGRQFPNYSSELNVNALELEDSALYLCASSPGHTYQETQYFGPGTRLLVL.

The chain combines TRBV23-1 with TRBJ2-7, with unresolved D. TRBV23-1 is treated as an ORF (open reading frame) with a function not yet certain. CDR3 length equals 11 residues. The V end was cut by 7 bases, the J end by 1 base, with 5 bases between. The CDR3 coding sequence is TGCGCCAGCACAAGATCCTACGAGCAGTACTTC. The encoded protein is CASTRSYEQYF.

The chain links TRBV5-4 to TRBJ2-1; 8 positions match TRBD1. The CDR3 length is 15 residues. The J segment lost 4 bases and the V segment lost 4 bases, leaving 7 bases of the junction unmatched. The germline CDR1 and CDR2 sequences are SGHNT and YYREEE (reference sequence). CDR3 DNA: TGTGCCAGCAGCATCGGACAGGGAATGTACAATGAGCAGTTCTTC. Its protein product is CASSIGQGMYNEQFF.

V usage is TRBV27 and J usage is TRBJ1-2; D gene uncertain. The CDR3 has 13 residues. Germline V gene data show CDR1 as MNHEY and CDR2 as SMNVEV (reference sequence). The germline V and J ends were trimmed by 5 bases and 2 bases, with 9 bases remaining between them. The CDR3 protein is CASSPYQNYGYTF. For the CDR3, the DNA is TGTGCCAGCAGTCCCTACCAGAACTATGGCTACACCTTC.

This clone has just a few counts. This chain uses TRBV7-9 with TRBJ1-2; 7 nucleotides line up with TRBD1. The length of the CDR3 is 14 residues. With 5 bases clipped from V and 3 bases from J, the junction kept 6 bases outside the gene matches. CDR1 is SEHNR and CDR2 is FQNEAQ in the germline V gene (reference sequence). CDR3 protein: CASSRWDSHYGYTF. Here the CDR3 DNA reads TGTGCCAGCAGCCGATGGGACAGCCACTATGGCTACACCTTC.

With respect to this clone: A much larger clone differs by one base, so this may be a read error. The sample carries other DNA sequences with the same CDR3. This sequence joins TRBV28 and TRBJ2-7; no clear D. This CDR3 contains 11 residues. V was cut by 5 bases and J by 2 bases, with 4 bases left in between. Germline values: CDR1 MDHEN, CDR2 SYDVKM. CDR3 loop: CASSAPYEQYF. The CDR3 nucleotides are TGTGCCAGCAGTGCCCCCTACGAGCAGTACTTC.

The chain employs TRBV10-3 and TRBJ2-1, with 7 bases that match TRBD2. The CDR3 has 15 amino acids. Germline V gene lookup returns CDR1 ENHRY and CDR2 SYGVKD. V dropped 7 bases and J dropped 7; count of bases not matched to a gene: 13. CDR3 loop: CAITVKAGRGNEQFF. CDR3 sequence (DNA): TGTGCCATCACAGTCAAGGCGGGGAGGGGAAATGAGCAGTTCTTC.

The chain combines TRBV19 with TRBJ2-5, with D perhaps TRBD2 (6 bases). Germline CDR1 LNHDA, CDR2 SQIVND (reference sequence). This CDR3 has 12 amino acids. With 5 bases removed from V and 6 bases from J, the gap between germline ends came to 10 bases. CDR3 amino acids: CASSPGGKTQYF. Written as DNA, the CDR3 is TGTGCCAGTAGTCCGGGCGGGAAGACCCAGTACTTC. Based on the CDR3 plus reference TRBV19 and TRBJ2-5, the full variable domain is DGGITQSPKYLFRKEGQNVTLSCEQNLNHDAMYWYRQDPGQGLRLIYYSQIVNDFQKGDIAEGYSVSREKKESFPLTVTSAQKNPTAFYLCASSPGGKTQYFGPGTRLLVL.

CDR3 in amino acids: CASSHSLGRGANVLTF. The CDR3 nucleotides read TGTGCCAGCAGCCACTCCTTAGGGAGAGGGGCCAACGTCCTGACTTTC. The chain joins TRBV7-3 to TRBJ2-6; the D gene is possibly TRBD2 (5 bases). The CDR3 consists of 16 residues. V lost 5 bases and J 4 bases, leaving 15 bases between the germline ends. CDR1 SGHTA and CDR2 FQGTGA come from the germline V gene.

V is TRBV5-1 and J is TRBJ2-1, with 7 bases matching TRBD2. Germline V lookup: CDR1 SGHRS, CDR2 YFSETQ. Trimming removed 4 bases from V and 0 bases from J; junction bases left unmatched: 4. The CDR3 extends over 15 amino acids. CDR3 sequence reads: CASSAGEYSYNEQFF. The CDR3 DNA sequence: TGCGCCAGCAGCGCGGGAGAGTACTCCTACAATGAGCAGTTCTTC.

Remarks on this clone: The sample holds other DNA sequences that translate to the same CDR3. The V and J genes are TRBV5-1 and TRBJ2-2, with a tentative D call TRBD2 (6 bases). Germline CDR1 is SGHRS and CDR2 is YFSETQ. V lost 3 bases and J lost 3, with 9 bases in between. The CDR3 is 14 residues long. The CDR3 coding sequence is TGCGCCAGCAGCTGGGGCGGGGACACCGGGGAGCTGTTTTTT. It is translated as CASSWGGDTGELFF.

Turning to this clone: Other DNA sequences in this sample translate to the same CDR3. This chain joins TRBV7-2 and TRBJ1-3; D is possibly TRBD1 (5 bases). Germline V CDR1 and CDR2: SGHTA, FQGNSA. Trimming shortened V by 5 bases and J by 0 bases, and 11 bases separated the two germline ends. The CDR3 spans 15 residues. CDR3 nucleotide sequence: TGTGCCAGCAGCCCGGGACCGAGCTCTGGAAACACCATATATTTT. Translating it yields CASSPGPSSGNTIYF.